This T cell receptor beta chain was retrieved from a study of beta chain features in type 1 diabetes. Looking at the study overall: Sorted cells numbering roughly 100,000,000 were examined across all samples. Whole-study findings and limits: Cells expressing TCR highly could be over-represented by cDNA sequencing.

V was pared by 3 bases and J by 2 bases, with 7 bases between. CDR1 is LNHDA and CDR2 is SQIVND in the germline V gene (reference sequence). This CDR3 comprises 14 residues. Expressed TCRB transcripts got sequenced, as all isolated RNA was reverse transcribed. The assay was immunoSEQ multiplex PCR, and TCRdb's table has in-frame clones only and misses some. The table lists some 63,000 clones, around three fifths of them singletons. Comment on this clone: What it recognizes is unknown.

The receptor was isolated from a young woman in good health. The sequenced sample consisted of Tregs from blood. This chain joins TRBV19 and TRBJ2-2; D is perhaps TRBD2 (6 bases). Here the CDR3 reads CASSMAGNTGELFF. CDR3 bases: TGTGCCAGTAGTATGGCGGGAAACACCGGGGAGCTGTTTTTT. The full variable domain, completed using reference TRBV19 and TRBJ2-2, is DGGITQSPKYLFRKEGQNVTLSCEQNLNHDAMYWYRQDPGQGLRLIYYSQIVNDFQKGDIAEGYSVSREKKESFPLTVTSAQKNPTAFYLCASSMAGNTGELFFGEGSRLTVL.